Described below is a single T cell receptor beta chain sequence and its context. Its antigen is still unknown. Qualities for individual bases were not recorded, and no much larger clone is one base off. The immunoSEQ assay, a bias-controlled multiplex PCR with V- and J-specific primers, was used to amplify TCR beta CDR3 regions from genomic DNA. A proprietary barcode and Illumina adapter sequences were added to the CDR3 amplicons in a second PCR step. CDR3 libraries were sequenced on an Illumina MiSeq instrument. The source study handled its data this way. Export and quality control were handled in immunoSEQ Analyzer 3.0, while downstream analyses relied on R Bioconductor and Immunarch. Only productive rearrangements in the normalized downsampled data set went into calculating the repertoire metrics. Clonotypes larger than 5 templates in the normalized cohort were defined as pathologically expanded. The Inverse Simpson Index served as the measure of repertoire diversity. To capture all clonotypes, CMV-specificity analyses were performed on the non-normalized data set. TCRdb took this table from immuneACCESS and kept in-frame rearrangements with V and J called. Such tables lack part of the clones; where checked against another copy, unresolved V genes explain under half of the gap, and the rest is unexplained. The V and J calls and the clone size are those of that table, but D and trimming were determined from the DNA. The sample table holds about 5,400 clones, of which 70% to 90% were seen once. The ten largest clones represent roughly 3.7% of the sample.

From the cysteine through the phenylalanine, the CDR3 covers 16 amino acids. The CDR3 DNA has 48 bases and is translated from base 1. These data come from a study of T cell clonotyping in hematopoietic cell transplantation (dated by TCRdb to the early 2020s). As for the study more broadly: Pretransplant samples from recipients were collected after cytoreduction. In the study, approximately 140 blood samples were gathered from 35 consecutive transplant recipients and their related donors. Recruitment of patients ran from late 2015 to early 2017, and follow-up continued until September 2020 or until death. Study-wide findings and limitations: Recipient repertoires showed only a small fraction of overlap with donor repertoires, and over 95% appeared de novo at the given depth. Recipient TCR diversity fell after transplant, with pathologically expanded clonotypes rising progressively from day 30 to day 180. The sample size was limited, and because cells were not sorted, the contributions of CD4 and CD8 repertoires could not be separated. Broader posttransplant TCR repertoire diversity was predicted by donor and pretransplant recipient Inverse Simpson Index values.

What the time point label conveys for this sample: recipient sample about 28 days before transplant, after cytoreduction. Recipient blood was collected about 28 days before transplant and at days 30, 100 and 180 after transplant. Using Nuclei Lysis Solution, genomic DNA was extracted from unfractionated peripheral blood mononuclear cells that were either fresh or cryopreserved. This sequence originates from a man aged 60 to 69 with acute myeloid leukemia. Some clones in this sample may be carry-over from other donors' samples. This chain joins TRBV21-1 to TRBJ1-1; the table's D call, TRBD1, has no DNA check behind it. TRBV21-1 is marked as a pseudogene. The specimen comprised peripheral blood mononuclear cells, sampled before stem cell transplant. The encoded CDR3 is CASSSRTGSMNTEAFF. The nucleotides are TGTGCCAGCAGCAGTCGGACAGGGAGCATGAACACTGAAGCTTTCTTT.